The TCR beta chain described here comes from a study of shared clonotypes between healthy human individuals (dated by TCRdb to the early 2020s). About the investigation overall: The cohort included a few men and a couple of women between 18 and 49 years of age. To estimate repertoire size and how much clonotypes are shared between individuals, the study performed deep sequencing of blood TCR repertoires from about five healthy adults. For each donor, CD4 naive and CD4 memory were each given three plates, CD8 naive was given two plates, and CD8 memory was given one plate. Leukapheresis yielded between about 0.85 and 9.5 billion PBMCs per donor. Libraries were prepared and TCR repertoires were sequenced by different laboratories using diverse techniques, in order to increase sequencing depth and limit assay-specific biases.

Using the deep immunoSEQ assay, multiplex PCR amplified TCR CDR3 regions from genomic DNA. Genomic DNA extracted from each cell subset was distributed evenly over all wells of several immunoSEQ 96-well plates, and each plate served as one replicate. For sorted subsets, 200 to 250 ng of genomic DNA, equivalent to around 29,000 T cell genomes, went into each replicate PCR. Purified libraries were measured with a Qubit 3.0 fluorometer, size-checked on a Bioanalyzer 2100, and measured again with the KAPA Library Quantification kit. A separate single-read 150-cycle Illumina NextSeq 550 flow cell was used to sequence each immunoSEQ 96-well plate. The study's processing was this. The immunoSEQ output contained only junctional sequences without quality scores, so filtering could not match that applied to full-length reads. Sequences were annotated with PyIR, a Python wrapper for IgBLAST v1.9, using IMGT germline references to assign V/J genes and CDR3. Reads were filtered out if the reads had weak V/J assignments (E-value above 1e-6), no CDR3, stop codons, out-of-frame junctions, or ambiguous translated residues. A V3J clonotype was defined by an identical inferred V gene, J gene, and CDR3 amino acid sequence. Percentage overlap between repertoires was calculated by dividing the number of shared unique clonotypes by the size of the smaller repertoire. RTK rarefaction, the Chao1 estimator, and Recon v2.1 estimates of unobserved clonotypes were used to assess repertoire richness. OLGA was used to compute generation probabilities for all TCRbeta clonotypes that the gDNA method yielded from a few donors. This is the immuneACCESS table as TCRdb keeps it, with only in-frame sequences that have V and J called. A part of the clones is gone; compared with another copy, unresolved V genes explain less than half, and the rest is unexplained. The DNA was the basis for D and trimming; V, J and clone size are from that table. For this sample the table gives some 2,000,000 clones, of which about 95% were detected only once. The top ten clones comprise approximately 0.13% of the sample.

Sequences SGDLS (CDR1) and YYNGEE (CDR2) are obtained from the germline V gene. Spanning cysteine to phenylalanine, the CDR3 consists of 14 amino acids. Only CDR3 DNA remains: 42 bases, in frame from the first base. Trimming takes 3 bases from V and 3 bases from J, and the germline ends sit 12 bases apart. With respect to this clone: Its target antigen remains unknown. Base qualities are not at hand, and no much larger clone is one base apart.

The donors were healthy, HIV-negative adults with no recently reported acute infections or vaccinations. Only Caucasian adults living in Nashville, Tennessee, USA were represented among the donors. CD4+ T cells were enriched by magnetic negative selection; naive cells were then positively selected on CD45RA, and the negative fraction formed the memory subset. Blood was obtained by leukapheresis, after which PBMCs were separated by Ficoll-Histopaque density gradient centrifugation and cryopreserved in liquid nitrogen vapor phase. Purity and quantity of every magnetically sorted T cell population were checked by analytical flow cytometry. Genomic DNA was isolated from every sorted fraction and measured by UV absorbance on a Nanodrop 2000c. Summary of the overall study and its limitations: Because the study included a small number of donors, the genetic and exposure-history diversity represented was limited. Incomplete sequencing was indicated by rarefaction of sorted-subset datasets, despite the large sequencing depth. Larger estimated clonotype richness was generally found for naive subsets than for memory subsets. Pairwise subsampling led to the expectation that sequencing depth would affect the degree of clonotype sharing among donors. When a handful of donors were compared, the shared fraction of clonotypes was 5% to 6.5% for naive CD4, 3.5% to 4% for naive CD8, 2.3% for memory CD4, and less than 0.5% for memory CD8. Sampling was restricted to blood, and TCR repertoires in tissue are likely to differ from TCR repertoires in blood. Compared with non-shared clonotypes, clonotypes shared by all four sorted-subset donors had higher generation probabilities.

The V gene is TRBV9 and the J gene is TRBJ1-1, with the D gene not clear enough to name. The receptor comes from a man younger than 30 in good health. Specimen: naive CD4+ T cells sorted from blood. The cell subset or site label, read with the paper, signifies: CD45RA+ positively selected. The DNA sequence follows: TGTGCCAGCAGCGCTCACAGAGACTACACTGAAGCTTTCTTT. Its product reads: CASSAHRDYTEAFF.